These T cell receptor beta chains were read from a single sample in a study of blood T cell repertoires in COVID-19. The table came from immunoSEQ multiplex PCR; TCRdb's copy has only in-frame clones and leaves some out. The repertoire consists of about 45,000 clones, with over 75% occurring once and the leading ten covering 11% to 15%. Sequencing input: peripheral blood. The source is a human donor in a cohort sampled during active COVID-19. Each CDR3 is given with its conserved first and last residue. D genes are given only for firm matches. Clone size appears in some rows only: once, few, many, or a class for an expanded clone.

clone size: NA; V gene: TRBV28; J gene: TRBJ2-4; D gene: NA; CDR3 DNA: TGTGCCAGCAGTTTTACCCAGGGTACCATTCAGTACTTC; CDR3 protein: CASSFTQGTIQYF
clone size: NA; V gene: TRBV7-2; J gene: TRBJ2-5; D gene: TRBD2; CDR3 DNA: TGTGCCAGCAGCTTATTAGCGGGAAGGGAGACCCAGTACTTC; CDR3 protein: CASSLLAGRETQYF
clone size: NA; V gene: TRBV19; J gene: TRBJ2-2; D gene: NA; CDR3 DNA: TGTGCCAGTAGTACCCCCGACAGAACGAACACCGGGGAGCTGTTTTTT; CDR3 protein: CASSTPDRTNTGELFF
clone size: NA; V gene: TRBV6-5; J gene: TRBJ2-7; D gene: TRBD1; CDR3 DNA: TGTGCCAGCCGTCGACAGGGGGCTTACGAGCAGTACTTC; CDR3 protein: CASRRQGAYEQYF
clone size: once; V gene: TRBV19; J gene: TRBJ2-7; D gene: NA; CDR3 DNA: TGTGCCAGTAGTCTCGGCGACAGGTCTGGCGAGCAGTACTTC; CDR3 protein: CASSLGDRSGEQYF
clone size: NA; V gene: TRBV29-1; J gene: TRBJ2-1; D gene: TRBD1; CDR3 DNA: TGCAGCGCCAATCCCACAGGGGAGATCTACAATGAGCAGTTCTTC; CDR3 protein: CSANPTGEIYNEQFF
clone size: NA; V gene: TRBV29-1; J gene: TRBJ1-1; D gene: TRBD1; CDR3 DNA: TGCAGCGAATACAGGGGGCTGAACACTGAAGCTTTCTTT; CDR3 protein: CSEYRGLNTEAFF
clone size: NA; V gene: TRBV11-2; J gene: TRBJ2-2; D gene: NA; CDR3 DNA: TGTGCCAGCAGCCTAGCCGGGGCCGGGGAGCTGTTTTTT; CDR3 protein: CASSLAGAGELFF
clone size: few; V gene: TRBV27; J gene: TRBJ2-7; D gene: TRBD2; CDR3 DNA: TGTGCCAGCAGTTCGCTTCCAGGGAGGGTGGGCGAGCAGTACTTC; CDR3 protein: CASSSLPGRVGEQYF
clone size: NA; V gene: TRBV5-4; J gene: TRBJ1-5; D gene: NA; CDR3 DNA: TGTGCCAGCAGCTTGGACCCAGAGGATCAGCCCCAGCATTTT; CDR3 protein: CASSLDPEDQPQHF
clone size: NA; V gene: TRBV12-3/TRBV12-4; J gene: TRBJ1-1; D gene: NA; CDR3 DNA: TGTGCCAGCCGTTTCGACAAACACACTGAAGCTTTCTTT; CDR3 protein: CASRFDKHTEAFF
clone size: NA; V gene: TRBV24-1; J gene: TRBJ2-5; D gene: TRBD2; CDR3 DNA: TGTGCCACCAGTGATCAACAGCGGGGCGAGACCCAGTACTTC; CDR3 protein: CATSDQQRGETQYF
clone size: NA; V gene: TRBV23-1; J gene: TRBJ2-1; D gene: TRBD2; CDR3 DNA: TGCGCCAGCAGTCGGGCGGGTATAGCGGGAGAGAGGGACTCCTACAATGAGCAGTTCTTC; CDR3 protein: CASSRAGIAGERDSYNEQFF
clone size: NA; V gene: TRBV14; J gene: TRBJ2-3; D gene: TRBD1; CDR3 DNA: TGTGCCAGCAGCCAAAACAGGGGGACAGATACGCAGTATTTT; CDR3 protein: CASSQNRGTDTQYF
clone size: NA; V gene: TRBV16; J gene: TRBJ1-2; D gene: TRBD1; CDR3 DNA: TGTGCCAGCAGCCAATCGATCTTGGGCAGGGGGCCTGGCTACACCTTC; CDR3 protein: CASSQSILGRGPGYTF
clone size: NA; V gene: TRBV19; J gene: TRBJ2-6; D gene: NA; CDR3 DNA: TGTGCCAGTAGTCTGATCGGGAGTGGATCTGGGGCCAACGTCCTGACTTTC; CDR3 protein: CASSLIGSGSGANVLTF
clone size: NA; V gene: TRBV7-2; J gene: TRBJ2-3; D gene: NA; CDR3 DNA: TGTGCCAGCAGCTCCCCGACTACAATCACAGATACGCAGTATTTT; CDR3 protein: CASSSPTTITDTQYF
clone size: once; V gene: TRBV6-5; J gene: TRBJ2-1; D gene: TRBD1; CDR3 DNA: TGTGCCAGCATCCCACGACAGGGCCCCTACAATGAGCAGTTCTTC; CDR3 protein: CASIPRQGPYNEQFF
clone size: NA; V gene: TRBV19; J gene: TRBJ2-3; D gene: TRBD1; CDR3 DNA: TGTGCCAGTACCAGGGGGAATGCAGATACGCAGTATTTT; CDR3 protein: CASTRGNADTQYF
clone size: NA; V gene: TRBV9; J gene: TRBJ1-2; D gene: NA; CDR3 DNA: TGTGCCAGCAGCCCCGGTAACTATGGCTACACCTTC; CDR3 protein: CASSPGNYGYTF
clone size: NA; V gene: TRBV18; J gene: TRBJ1-2; D gene: TRBD1; CDR3 DNA: TGTGCCAGCTCACCGGTGACAGGGAATGGCTACACCTTC; CDR3 protein: CASSPVTGNGYTF
clone size: NA; V gene: TRBV7-2; J gene: TRBJ2-7; D gene: TRBD2; CDR3 DNA: TGTGCCAGCAGCTTATATCTCGGACTAGCGGGAGGCTCCTACGAGCAGTACTTC; CDR3 protein: CASSLYLGLAGGSYEQYF
clone size: NA; V gene: TRBV4-3; J gene: TRBJ2-1; D gene: NA; CDR3 DNA: TGCGCCAGCAGCCAAGATTGGCAGGGGGGCTACAATGAGCAGTTCTTC; CDR3 protein: CASSQDWQGGYNEQFF
clone size: few; V gene: TRBV6-2/TRBV6-3; J gene: TRBJ2-7; D gene: TRBD2; CDR3 DNA: TGTGCCAGCACCCCCCAAATAGCGGGTTTTGCCGAGCAGTACTTC; CDR3 protein: CASTPQIAGFAEQYF
clone size: few; V gene: TRBV19; J gene: TRBJ2-7; D gene: TRBD1; CDR3 DNA: TGTGCCAGTAGCTCCGGGACAGGGGGCTCCTACGAGCAGTACTTC; CDR3 protein: CASSSGTGGSYEQYF
clone size: NA; V gene: TRBV11-2; J gene: TRBJ2-7; D gene: TRBD2; CDR3 DNA: TGTGCCAGCAGCTCCCCCCTAGCGGGAGGGCTCGAGCAGTACTTC; CDR3 protein: CASSSPLAGGLEQYF
clone size: NA; V gene: TRBV2; J gene: TRBJ2-2; D gene: NA; CDR3 DNA: TGTGCCAGCAGTGAGGACCGGGGCACCGGGGAGCTGTTTTTT; CDR3 protein: CASSEDRGTGELFF
clone size: NA; V gene: TRBV6-6; J gene: TRBJ1-4; D gene: TRBD1; CDR3 DNA: TGTGCCAGCAGTTACTCCCCGGGACAGGGGAAGGAGTTTTTT; CDR3 protein: CASSYSPGQGKEFF
clone size: NA; V gene: TRBV2; J gene: TRBJ1-5; D gene: NA; CDR3 DNA: TGTGCCAGCAGCGCGGACAGAAATCAGCCCCAGCATTTT; CDR3 protein: CASSADRNQPQHF
clone size: few; V gene: TRBV14; J gene: TRBJ2-2; D gene: TRBD2; CDR3 DNA: TGTGCCAGCAGCGGGACTAGCGTCAACACCGGGGAGCTGTTTTTT; CDR3 protein: CASSGTSVNTGELFF
clone size: NA; V gene: TRBV18; J gene: TRBJ2-7; D gene: TRBD2; CDR3 DNA: TGTGCCAGCTCATCCTCCGGGACTAGTATCGCCGAGCAGTACTTC; CDR3 protein: CASSSSGTSIAEQYF
clone size: once; V gene: TRBV6-1; J gene: TRBJ1-2; D gene: NA; CDR3 DNA: TGTGCCAGCAGTGAGTCGAGGGAAACTAACTATGGCTACACCTTC; CDR3 protein: CASSESRETNYGYTF
clone size: NA; V gene: TRBV5-5; J gene: TRBJ2-2; D gene: TRBD2; CDR3 DNA: TGTGCCAGCAGCCGGACTAGCGGTGCCGGGGAGCTGTTTTTT; CDR3 protein: CASSRTSGAGELFF
clone size: NA; V gene: TRBV10-2; J gene: TRBJ2-3; D gene: NA; CDR3 DNA: TGCGCCAGCAGGTATACCTATACAGATACGCAGTATTTT; CDR3 protein: CASRYTYTDTQYF
clone size: NA; V gene: TRBV19; J gene: TRBJ2-1; D gene: TRBD1; CDR3 DNA: TGTGCCAGTAGGACCGGGACAGGGGTTAGGAATGAGCAGTTCTTC; CDR3 protein: CASRTGTGVRNEQFF
clone size: few; V gene: TRBV27; J gene: TRBJ2-7; D gene: NA; CDR3 DNA: TGTGCCAGCAGTCCACTGGGCCCCCGCTCCTACGAGCAGTACTTC; CDR3 protein: CASSPLGPRSYEQYF
clone size: NA; V gene: TRBV4-1; J gene: TRBJ2-3; D gene: NA; CDR3 DNA: TGCGCCAGCAGCCAACGCAGGGAACGAGATACGCAGTATTTT; CDR3 protein: CASSQRRERDTQYF